This T cell receptor beta chain was observed in a study of T cell clones after liver transplantation. In the study overall: Until 12-24 months post-transplant, subjects got standard immunosuppression and no induction. At least one year of complete immunosuppression withdrawal without enzymes over twice normal defined tolerance. Whole-study results and caveats: Graft donor-reactive T cells may have migrated into the graft rather than being deleted. Post-transplant, graft-donor-reactive CD4 TCRbeta sequences in blood dropped significantly in 5 of 8 subjects.

Assay used: immunoSEQ multiplex PCR; TCRdb lists only in-frame clones, some missing. The table shows tens of thousands of clones, with roughly 85% occurring only once. About this clone itself: As yet, its antigen is unknown.

The CDR3 covers 15 residues. With V trimmed by 4 bases and J by 0 bases, 4 bases remained unmatched. The germline V gene encodes CDR1 SGDLS and CDR2 YYNGEE. The chain carries TRBV9 and TRBJ2-1, with 7 bases that match TRBD2. The sequence was collected from a human patient who received a liver transplant. Some T cells may be transferred from the graft donor. The specimen was CD4+ T cells from blood, collected just over 45 months after liver transplant. As DNA, the CDR3 is TGTGCCAGCAGCACAAGCGGGACCTCCTACAATGAGCAGTTCTTC. It translates to CASSTSGTSYNEQFF. The entire variable domain, with the rest obtained from reference TRBV9 and TRBJ2-1, is as follows: DSGVTQTPKHLITATGQRVTLRCSPRSGDLSVYWYQQSLDQGLQFLIQYYNGEERAKGNILERFSAQQFPDLHSELNLSSLELGDSALYFCASSTSGTSYNEQFFGPGTRLTVL.